The 28 T cell receptor beta chains below all came from one sample that was sequenced in a study of blood T cell repertoires in COVID-19. Sequencing was performed with immunoSEQ multiplex PCR; in TCRdb, only in-frame clones are kept and a portion is missing. The table includes 200,000 to 300,000 clones, 84% detected once. The material sequenced was peripheral blood. The source of these receptors is a man in his forties or fifties who had recovered from COVID-19.

V is TRBV5-1 and J is TRBJ2-7, with 11 bases identical to TRBD2. Looked up from germline, CDR1 is SGHRS and CDR2 is YFSETQ. This CDR3 region has 16 residues. Germline trimming cut 4 bases from V and 4 bases from J; bases unmatched to any gene: 10. The CDR3 sequence is CASSPGTSGAYYEQYF. The CDR3 coding sequence is TGCGCCAGCAGCCCCGGGACTAGCGGAGCATATTACGAGCAGTACTTC.

This chain uses TRBV10-3 with TRBJ1-3, with D possibly being TRBD1 (5 bases). CDR1 and CDR2 (germline): ENHRY, SYGVKD. The V gene lost 11 bases and the J gene lost 0 bases, with 14 bases spanning the gap. The CDR3 has 14 residues. As DNA, the CDR3 is TGTGCCTCCCAGGGCGTTCCCTCTGGAAACACCATATATTTT. Protein sequence: CASQGVPSGNTIYF.

V and J are TRBV10-1 and TRBJ1-1, with 7 bases matching TRBD1. CDR1 and CDR2 from the germline V gene are WNHNN and SYGVQD (reference sequence). V shed 3 bases and J 1 base; nucleotides not matched to a gene: 5. This CDR3 contains 15 residues. The CDR3 DNA is TGCGCCAGCAGTGAACGACAGGGACCGAACACTGAAGCTTTCTTT. Its translation is CASSERQGPNTEAFF.

This clone showed up just a few times. This chain connects TRBV7-2 to TRBJ2-1, with TRBD2 matching 13 bases. CDR3 size: 16 residues. Germline V gene sequence: CDR1 SGHTA, CDR2 FQGNSA. J lost 8 bases, V lost 5 bases, and 9 bases had no gene match. The DNA of the CDR3 is TGTGCCAGCAGCCCTACCGGGACTAGCGGGACCTATGAGCAGTTCTTC. The encoded protein is CASSPTGTSGTYEQFF. The variable domain in full, completed from reference TRBV7-2 and TRBJ2-1, reads GAGVSQSPSNKVTEKGKDVELRCDPISGHTALYWYRQSLGQGLEFLIYFQGNSAPDKSGLPSDRFSAERTGGSVSTLTIQRTQQEDSAVYLCASSPTGTSGTYEQFFGPGTRLTVL.

A single count supports this clone. The rearrangement uses TRBV5-1 and TRBJ1-1; the D is unclear. The ends were cut back, 0 bases at V and 1 base at J, with 7 bases in the middle. The CDR3 covers 14 residues. The V gene's germline CDR1 is SGHRS and CDR2 YFSETQ. The CDR3, as DNA: TGCGCCAGCAGCTTGGGGGCAGCGAACACTGAAGCTTTCTTT. It yields the protein CASSLGAANTEAFF.

The J gene is TRBJ1-1, the V gene TRBV5-1, with 8 nucleotides matching TRBD1. Per germline, CDR1 SGHRS and CDR2 YFSETQ. V was pared by 4 bases and J by 2 bases, with 7 bases of the junction left unmatched. This CDR3 spans 15 amino acids. The CDR3 spells CASSPFGQGNTEAFF. CDR3 DNA sequence: TGCGCCAGCAGCCCCTTCGGACAGGGAAACACTGAAGCTTTCTTT.

This clone was seen once. This chain joins TRBV3-1 (or the pseudogene TRBV3-2) and TRBJ1-1; tentative D call: TRBD1 (5 bases). V lost 2 bases and J 4 bases, leaving 11 bases between the germline ends. The germline CDR1 and CDR2 sequences are LGHDT and YNNKEL (reference sequence). The CDR3 is made up of 14 amino acids. The CDR3 nucleotides are TGTGCCAGCAGCCAACAGGGTTTTAGCACTGAAGCTTTCTTT. Amino acids: CASSQQGFSTEAFF.

The J gene is TRBJ1-6, the V gene TRBV7-8; 8 nucleotides align to TRBD1. V lost 4 bases and J lost 7; bases outside the gene matches: 6. Per germline, CDR1 SGHVS and CDR2 FQNEAQ. The CDR3 contains 15 residues. The CDR3 loop reads CASSSNRGKNSPLHF. CDR3 bases: TGTGCCAGCAGCTCGAACAGGGGGAAGAATTCACCCCTCCACTTT.

V and J are TRBV19 and TRBJ1-2; the D gene is possibly TRBD1 (5 bases). CDR1 and CDR2 (germline): LNHDA, SQIVND (reference sequence). The CDR3 sequence is 13 residues long. The germline V and J ends were trimmed by 5 bases and 5 bases, with 12 bases remaining between them. The CDR3 sequence: CASSVTAGYGYTF. The DNA of the CDR3 is TGTGCCAGTAGTGTGACAGCGGGATATGGCTACACCTTC.

This clone was observed once. The chain recombines TRBV19 with TRBJ2-7; D is undetermined. Germline CDR1 is LNHDA and CDR2 is SQIVND (reference sequence). V lost 1 base and J lost 3, with 13 bases in between. This CDR3 comprises 15 residues. CDR3 nucleotides: TGTGCCAGTAGTATAGGTGCCGGGTCTGACTACGAGCAGTACTTC. Translation: CASSIGAGSDYEQYF.

The chain joins TRBV12-3 or TRBV12-4 to TRBJ1-3; D is unresolved. The V end lost 5 bases, the J end lost 4 bases, and 9 bases lay between the germline ends. CDR3 size: 13 residues. The CDR3 protein is CASSPSVGNTIYF. CDR3 bases: TGTGCCAGCAGTCCGTCCGTCGGAAACACCATATATTTT.

The CDR3 DNA is TGCGCCAGCCCTTTCTTCTCTCGTCGGGATCAGCCCCAGCATTTT. This gives the protein CASPFFSRRDQPQHF. The chain is built from TRBV23-1 and TRBJ1-5; D unresolved. TRBV23-1 is labeled an ORF, and its function is uncertain. The CDR3 totals 15 residues. Trimming cost V 8 bases and J 5 bases, with 19 bases left between them.

This chain connects TRBV5-6 to TRBJ1-4, with 10 bases matching TRBD1. The CDR3 contains 16 residues. The trim removed 4 bases at V and 5 bases at J, leaving 8 bases unmatched. Per germline, CDR1 SGHDT and CDR2 YYEEEE. The CDR3 bases are TGTGCCAGCAGCACCTTAGACAGGGGGCAAAATGAAAAACTGTTTTTT. This sequence encodes CASSTLDRGQNEKLFF. Together with reference TRBV5-6 and TRBJ1-4, the CDR3 gives the full variable domain: DAGVTQSPTHLIKTRGQQVTLRCSPKSGHDTVSWYQQALGQGPQFIFQYYEEEERQRGNFPDRFSGHQFPNYSSELNVNALLLGDSALYLCASSTLDRGQNEKLFFGSGTQLSVL.

This sequence joins TRBV21-1 and TRBJ1-5. TRBV21-1 is labeled a pseudogene. The CDR3 runs to 16 residues. The CDR3 region has the DNA TGTGCCAGCAGCAACGGTCAAAGTTTAGACAATCAGCCCCAGCATTTT. Amino acids: CASSNGQSLDNQPQHF.

The chain links TRBV30 to TRBJ1-1; the match to TRBD1 covers 8 bases. Germline values: CDR1 GTSNPN, CDR2 SVGIG (reference sequence). The V and J ends lost 4 bases and 2 bases, in that order; junction bases with no gene match: 3. The CDR3 has 13 residues. CDR3 loop: CAWNRGDNTEAFF. The CDR3 bases are TGTGCCTGGAACAGGGGGGATAACACTGAAGCTTTCTTT.

This clone was detected only a few times. The chain recombines TRBV7-8 with TRBJ2-3, with D maybe TRBD2 (5 bases). Trimming took off 5 bases at V and 0 bases at J, with 9 bases between the two ends. Germline V lookup: CDR1 SGHVS, CDR2 FQNEAQ. This CDR3 is 14 amino acids long. The CDR3 is CASSKRTSTDTQYF. CDR3 nucleotide sequence: TGTGCCAGCAGCAAGAGGACTAGCACAGATACGCAGTATTTT. Full variable domain (rest looked up from reference TRBV7-8 and TRBJ2-3): GAGVSQSPRYKVAKRGQDVALRCDPISGHVSLFWYQQALGQGPEFLTYFQNEAQLDKSGLPSDRFFAERPEGSVSTLKIQRTQQEDSAVYLCASSKRTSTDTQYFGPGTRLTVL.

The gene calls are TRBV29-1 and TRBJ2-3; unclear D gene. Trimming pared 5 bases from V and 6 bases from J, leaving 12 bases between. This CDR3 contains 12 residues. In germline, CDR1 is SQVTM, CDR2 ANQGSEA. The CDR3 loop is CSVLSGVDTQYF. Written as DNA, the CDR3 is TGCAGCGTTTTGTCTGGAGTGGATACGCAGTATTTT.

This chain connects TRBV12-5 to TRBJ1-1; no reliable D call. This CDR3 is 14 amino acids long. Germline assignment: CDR1 LGHNT and CDR2 FRNRAP. V dropped 5 bases and J dropped 7 bases, with 17 bases sitting between them. The CDR3 DNA sequence: TGTGCTAGTGGTGCCCCTCCCGGCAGACATGAAGCTTTCTTT. Amino acids: CASGAPPGRHEAFF.

This rearrangement joins TRBV6-5 to TRBJ1-2, with 7 positions matching TRBD1. Germline loops: CDR1 MNHEY, CDR2 SVGAGI. J gave up 2 bases and V 10 bases, and 7 bases lay outside the gene matches. The CDR3 extends over 13 amino acids. The CDR3 sequence: CATRQGLNYGYTF. The DNA for the CDR3 is TGTGCCACCAGACAGGGCCTAAACTATGGCTACACCTTC.

Note on this clone: Sequence at one end of the junction differs from germline and may be a read error. Different DNA sequences within this sample yield the same CDR3. The chain is built from TRBV11-3 and TRBJ2-1; D may be TRBD1 (6 bases). Looked up from germline, CDR1 is SGHNT and CDR2 is YENEEA. CDR3 length equals 15 residues. The CDR3 protein is CASSLAGQRYNEQFF. As DNA, the CDR3 is TGTGCTAGCAGCTTAGCCGGACAGAGATACAATGAGCAGTTCTTC.

The chain's CDR3 is CASSLALAGVHEQYF. CDR3 in DNA: TGTGCCAGCAGCTTGGCCTTAGCGGGAGTCCACGAGCAGTACTTC. The chain links TRBV5-6 to TRBJ2-7; 9 bases fit TRBD2. This CDR3 has 15 residues. Germline values: CDR1 SGHDT, CDR2 YYEEEE. Trimming removed 0 bases from V and 5 bases from J; junction bases left unmatched: 6. The full variable domain, rest sourced from reference TRBV5-6 and TRBJ2-7, is DAGVTQSPTHLIKTRGQQVTLRCSPKSGHDTVSWYQQALGQGPQFIFQYYEEEERQRGNFPDRFSGHQFPNYSSELNVNALLLGDSALYLCASSLALAGVHEQYFGPGTRLTVT.

V usage is TRBV7-6 and J usage is TRBJ2-6; 11 bases agree with TRBD2. Germline lookup yields CDR1 SGHVS and CDR2 FNYEAQ. V lost 8 bases to trimming and J lost 0 bases; unmatched junction nucleotides: 6. The CDR3 totals 17 residues. CDR3 in amino acids: CASAVGLAGSGANVLTF. The CDR3 coding sequence is TGTGCCAGCGCAGTTGGACTAGCGGGCTCTGGGGCCAACGTCCTGACTTTC.

The V call is TRBV3-1 (or the pseudogene TRBV3-2), the J call TRBJ2-2, with 8 bases aligning to TRBD1. Looked up from germline, CDR1 is LGHDT and CDR2 is YNNKEL (reference sequence). V shed 2 bases, J shed 3 bases, and the junction held 8 bases outside the gene matches. The CDR3 consists of 17 residues. For the CDR3, the DNA is TGTGCCAGCAGCCAACAGGGGGCTGGGGTCGACACCGGGGAGCTGTTTTTT. Translated: CASSQQGAGVDTGELFF.

V gene TRBV7-2 combines with J gene TRBJ2-7; 8 bases are a match to TRBD2. The ends lost 11 bases at V and 2 bases at J; junction bases unmatched: 17. In germline, CDR1 is SGHTA, CDR2 FQGNSA. The CDR3 is 16 residues long. The CDR3 reads CAPKRGVAGNPYEQYF. The CDR3 region has the DNA TGTGCCCCCAAGAGGGGGGTAGCGGGAAACCCCTACGAGCAGTACTTC.

A few counts support this clone. This chain links TRBV7-2 with TRBJ1-2, with D uncertain. Germline-derived CDR1 and CDR2 are SGHTA and FQGNSA. The CDR3 spans 15 residues. With 1 base removed from V and 6 bases from J, the gap between germline ends came to 15 bases. The CDR3 region is CASSLDQALVNGYTF. The CDR3 region has the DNA TGTGCCAGCAGCTTAGACCAAGCTTTGGTAAATGGCTACACCTTC.

On this clone itself: Other DNA sequences in the sample encode the same CDR3. The rearrangement links TRBV19 to TRBJ1-1, with D uncertain. Germline CDR1 and CDR2: LNHDA and SQIVND (reference sequence). This CDR3 has 13 amino acids. V was trimmed by 5 bases and J by 0 bases, leaving 7 bases between them. As DNA, the CDR3 is TGTGCCAGTAGTGGGCAGGTGAACACTGAAGCTTTCTTT. Amino acid sequence: CASSGQVNTEAFF.

The chain carries TRBV29-1 and TRBJ2-5; D possibly corresponds to TRBD1 (6 bases). V dropped 7 bases and J dropped 4 bases, with 13 bases sitting between them. The CDR3 extends over 12 amino acids. Looked up from germline, CDR1 is SQVTM and CDR2 is ANQGSEA. CDR3 bases: TGCAGCGCCGGAGGCAGGGGAGAGACCCAGTACTTC. This gives the protein CSAGGRGETQYF.

J is TRBJ1-1 and V is TRBV19; D ambiguous. Germline V lookup: CDR1 LNHDA, CDR2 SQIVND (reference sequence). The CDR3 is 14 amino acids. The V and J ends lost 1 base and 4 bases respectively, with 10 bases between them. This CDR3 is CASSIARRFTEAFF. The CDR3 nucleotides are TGTGCCAGTAGTATAGCAAGGAGGTTCACTGAAGCTTTCTTT.